The 22 T cell receptor beta chains below were found in one sample sequenced in a study of blood T cells in healthy people across ages. A second PCR, run for roughly 7 to 12 cycles, used a sample-barcoded 5' primer plus a J-beta primer mix. Each CDR3 protein gets one entry after TCRdb re-called the 5' RACE reads with MiXCR. The repertoire includes more than 750,000 distinct CDR3 sequences, just under 30% of them detected once, and 10% sits in the top ten. This sample was shared with a second study, whose subject was T cells of mothers and their children.

The sequencing sample was made of blood. These receptors all stem from a woman aged 40 to 55 in good health.

The chain recombines TRBV28 with TRBJ2-7; D is possibly TRBD2 (5 bases). The V end was cut by 6 bases, the J end by 7 bases, with 19 bases between. The CDR3 sequence is 14 residues long. Germline CDR1 MDHEN, CDR2 SYDVKM. CDR3: CASSLIAAGNEQYF. CDR3 DNA sequence: TGTGCCAGCAGCTTAATAGCCGCGGGCAATGAGCAGTACTTC.

This clonotype showed up just a few times. The chain uses TRBV6-5 and TRBJ1-6; D is possibly TRBD1 (6 bases). Deletions cut 7 bases from V and 7 bases from J, with 14 bases between. Germline CDR1 MNHEY, CDR2 SVGAGI. CDR3 size: 14 residues. Here the CDR3 reads CASTIDRFNSPLHF. For the CDR3, the DNA is TGTGCCAGCACCATAGACAGGTTCAATTCACCCCTCCACTTT.

This rearrangement joins TRBV20-1 to TRBJ1-4; no definite D call. With 6 bases removed from V and 1 base from J, the gap between germline ends came to 12 bases. The CDR3 contains 14 residues. Per the germline V gene, CDR1 is DFQATT and CDR2 is SNEGSKA (reference sequence). The CDR3 DNA sequence: TGCAGTGCCCCCAACAAGGGAACTAATGAAAAACTGTTTTTT. Residues: CSAPNKGTNEKLFF.

The table lists this clonotype with a few counts. This chain links TRBV18 with TRBJ2-1; the match to TRBD1 covers 8 bases. Per the germline V gene, CDR1 is KGHSH and CDR2 is LQKENI. The CDR3 extends over 15 amino acids. V was clipped by 4 bases and J by 6 bases; unmatched bases: 8. CDR3 residues: CASSHPQGAGNEQFF. In DNA, the CDR3 is TGTGCCAGCTCACATCCCCAGGGGGCCGGCAATGAGCAGTTCTTC.

This chain connects TRBV5-1 to TRBJ1-5; TRBD1 matches at 8 bases. CDR3 length: 16 residues. Germline values: CDR1 SGHRS, CDR2 YFSETQ. With V trimmed by 4 bases and J by 1 base, 7 bases remained unmatched. The CDR3 region is CASSTGTGSSNQPQHF. DNA of the CDR3: TGCGCCAGCAGCACCGGGACAGGATCCAGCAATCAGCCCCAGCATTTT.

This chain links TRBV30 with TRBJ1-2; D is unresolved. The V and J ends lost 0 bases and 0 bases respectively, with 20 bases between them. The CDR3 is 18 amino acids. Germline V gene sequence: CDR1 GTSNPN, CDR2 SVGIG (reference sequence). For the CDR3, the DNA is TGTGCCTGGAGTGTAGCTTTTGGAGGGCGGCCCACTAACTATGGCTACACCTTC. This translates into CAWSVAFGGRPTNYGYTF.

About this clonotype: Compared with germline, one end of the junction differs, possibly owing to a read error. V usage is TRBV7-8 and J usage is TRBJ1-5, with TRBD1 matching over 9 bases. The CDR3 is made up of 16 amino acids. Germline CDR1 reads SGHVS; CDR2 reads FQNEAQ. The CDR3 bases are TGTGCCAGCAGCTTATCGGGACAGGGTAGCACTCAGCCCCAGCATTTT. It codes for CASSLSGQGSTQPQHF.

This clonotype was detected only once. A read error may be the cause here, since a much bigger clone is one base away. The V call is TRBV15, the J call TRBJ2-6, with unresolved D. The length of the CDR3 is 16 residues. Germline assignment: CDR1 LNHNV and CDR2 YYDKDF (reference sequence). The CDR3 is CATSRGDTPGANVLTF. CDR3 in DNA: TGTGCCACTAGCAGAGGAGACACCCCTGGGGCCAACGTCCTGACTTTC. Variable domain in full (rest from reference TRBV15 and TRBJ2-6): DAMVIQNPRYQVTQFGKPVTLSCSQTLNHNVMYWYQQKSSQAPKLLFHYYDKDFNNEADTPDNFQSRRPNTSFCFLDIRSPGLGDTAMYLCATSRGDTPGANVLTFGAGSRLTVL.

The V gene is TRBV27, the J gene TRBJ2-5; D is perhaps TRBD1 or TRBD2 (7 bases each). The J call may not be correct, given that the DNA end is closer to TRBJ2-7. CDR1 and CDR2 from the germline V gene are MNHEY and SMNVEV (reference sequence). The CDR3 runs to 14 residues. CDR3 in amino acids: CASRRTGEGSEQYF. CDR3 nucleotide sequence: TGTGCCAGCAGGCGAACAGGGGAGGGATCCGAGCAGTACTTC.

This clonotype was seen more than once but under ten times. This clone may be a read error of a much larger clone one base away. The gene calls are TRBV5-5 and TRBJ2-7; a weak D match, TRBD2 (6 bases). V was clipped by 3 bases and J by 3 bases, with 13 bases between them. This CDR3 spans 14 amino acids. Germline lookup yields CDR1 SGHKS and CDR2 YYEKEE (reference sequence). The CDR3 spells CASSWRDGGYEQYF. The DNA of the CDR3 is TGTGCCAGCAGCTGGCGGGACGGGGGCTACGAGCAGTACTTC.

This clonotype was recorded many times. The rearrangement joins TRBV18 to TRBJ1-1, with 10 bases aligning to TRBD1. CDR3 length: 14 residues. Germline V lookup: CDR1 KGHSH, CDR2 LQKENI. Trimming removed 3 bases from V and 5 bases from J; junction bases left unmatched: 3. The chain's CDR3 is CASSPGTGETEAFF. CDR3 coding DNA: TGTGCCAGCTCACCTGGGACAGGGGAAACTGAAGCTTTCTTT.

The chain recombines TRBV5-1 with TRBJ2-5; 8 positions match TRBD1. The CDR3 has 14 residues. CDR1 and CDR2 (germline): SGHRS, YFSETQ. The V and J ends lost 3 bases and 11 bases, in that order; junction bases with no gene match: 12. CDR3 in DNA: TGCGCCAGCAGCTCCATGGCAGGGGGCGACGGGCAGTACTTC. It codes for CASSSMAGGDGQYF.

This clonotype has only a few counts. This chain joins TRBV4-3 and TRBJ2-3; possibly TRBD2 for D (5 bases). The CDR3 has 14 amino acids. Trimming removed 4 bases at V and 6 bases at J, with 14 bases between. Germline V gene sequence: CDR1 LGHNA, CDR2 YSLEER. The CDR3 DNA reads TGCGCCAGCAGCCTCGGACTGGGGAAGGATACGCAGTATTTT. Amino acid sequence: CASSLGLGKDTQYF.

A remark on this clonotype: The junction does not match germline at one end; this may be a read error. This chain links TRBV29-1 with TRBJ2-2, with 11 bases identical to TRBD1. Per the germline V gene, CDR1 is SQVTM and CDR2 is ANQGSEA. The CDR3 has 14 amino acids. The CDR3 DNA follows: TGCACCGTTGGGGGGACAGGGGGCACCGGGGAGCTGTTTTTT. Its translation is CTVGGTGGTGELFF.

Notes on this clonotype: A much larger clone differs by one base, so this may be a read error. This chain joins TRBV27 and TRBJ2-1; D unresolved. Germline V gene lookup returns CDR1 MNHEY and CDR2 SMNVEV (reference sequence). The CDR3 is 15 residues long. The CDR3 DNA is TGTGCCAGCAGTTTGGACCCTGGTCGAGTCAATGAGCTGTTCTTC. Protein: CASSLDPGRVNELFF.

Details on this clonotype: Being one base from a much bigger clone, this may be a read error. J is TRBJ2-4 and V is TRBV12-3 or TRBV12-4; 7 bases align to TRBD2. J lost 13 bases, V lost 1 base, and 13 bases had no gene match. The CDR3 sequence is 15 residues long. CDR3 sequence reads: CASSLVGGVDNEQYF. CDR3 DNA: TGTGCCAGCAGTTTAGTGGGGGGGGTTGACAATGAGCAGTACTTC.

This clonotype was seen only a few times. The rearrangement uses TRBV12-3 or TRBV12-4 and TRBJ2-7; D gene unclear. Trimming took off 6 bases at V and 5 bases at J, with 14 bases between the two ends. CDR3 length: 13 residues. In DNA form, the CDR3 reads TGTGCCAGCAGACTTCACACTCGGAACGAGCAGTACTTC. Protein: CASRLHTRNEQYF.

The rearrangement uses TRBV7-9 and TRBJ2-7, with D unresolved. The CDR3 extends over 14 amino acids. Germline V gene data show CDR1 as SEHNR and CDR2 as FQNEAQ (reference sequence). V lost 3 bases and J 7 bases, leaving 16 bases between the germline ends. The CDR3 here is CASSFQPKGEEQYF. The CDR3 DNA is TGTGCCAGCAGCTTCCAACCGAAGGGTGAGGAGCAGTACTTC.

The chain employs TRBV20-1 and TRBJ2-3; TRBD2 might be the D (5 bases). CDR1 and CDR2 (germline): DFQATT, SNEGSKA (reference sequence). The CDR3 is 14 residues long. V was shortened by 4 bases and J by 4 bases, with 15 bases between the two germline ends. The CDR3 DNA is TGCAGTGCTACTAGCCTGTCTGCAGCAGATACGCAGTATTTT. Its protein is CSATSLSAADTQYF.

As to this clonotype: This may arise from a read error, as a much more abundant clone is one base away. The genes are TRBV11-2 and TRBJ1-4, with D tentatively TRBD1 (6 bases). Germline V gene lookup returns CDR1 SGHAT and CDR2 FQNNGV. CDR3 length: 14 amino acids. The CDR3 protein is CASSLGTVNEKRFF. DNA of the CDR3: TGTGCCAGCAGCTTAGGGACAGTTAATGAAAAACGGTTTTTT.

This clonotype was detected ten times or more. The chain has TRBV5-1 and TRBJ2-7; 9 bases are a match to TRBD1. Unmatched junction bases numbered 9, after V lost 0 bases and J lost 5 bases. The V gene's germline CDR1 is SGHRS and CDR2 YFSETQ. This CDR3 contains 16 residues. The CDR3 region has the DNA TGCGCCAGCAGCTTGGAACCCGGGACAGGGAGCCACGAGCAGTACTTC. Translation gives CASSLEPGTGSHEQYF.

This clonotype has at least ten counts. V and J are TRBV4-1 and TRBJ1-6, with 7 bases matching TRBD1. Germline values: CDR1 MGHRA, CDR2 YSYEKL. Trimming cost V 1 base and J 9 bases; bases outside gene matches: 12. The CDR3 has 17 amino acids. In DNA, the CDR3 is TGCGCCAGCAGCCAAGCGGTACAGGGGCCTCGAGGTTCACCCCTCCACTTT. Translating it yields CASSQAVQGPRGSPLHF.